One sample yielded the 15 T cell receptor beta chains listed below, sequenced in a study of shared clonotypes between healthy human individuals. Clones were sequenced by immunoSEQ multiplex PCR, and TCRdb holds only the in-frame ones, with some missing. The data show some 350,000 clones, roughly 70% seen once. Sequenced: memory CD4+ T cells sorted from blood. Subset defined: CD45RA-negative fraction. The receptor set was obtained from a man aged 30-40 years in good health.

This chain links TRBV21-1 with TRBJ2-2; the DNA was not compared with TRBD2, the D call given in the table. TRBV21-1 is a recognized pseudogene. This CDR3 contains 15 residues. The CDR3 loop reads CASRKGLPTDGELFF. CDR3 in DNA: TGTGCCAGCAGAAAGGGACTCCCTACGGACGGGGAGCTGTTTTTT.

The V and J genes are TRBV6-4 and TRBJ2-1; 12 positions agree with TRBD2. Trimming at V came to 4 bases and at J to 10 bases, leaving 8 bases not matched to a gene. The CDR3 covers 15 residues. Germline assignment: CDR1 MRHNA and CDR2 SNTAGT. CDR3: CASSGRTSGIKEQFF. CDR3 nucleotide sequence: TGTGCCAGCAGTGGGAGGACTAGCGGGATCAAGGAGCAGTTCTTC.

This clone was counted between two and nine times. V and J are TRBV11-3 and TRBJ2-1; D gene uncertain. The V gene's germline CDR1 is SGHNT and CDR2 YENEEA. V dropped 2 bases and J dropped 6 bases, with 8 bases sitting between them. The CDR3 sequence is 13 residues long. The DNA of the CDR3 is TGTGCCAGCAGCTTACGGCCTCTCAATGAGCAGTTCTTC. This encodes CASSLRPLNEQFF.

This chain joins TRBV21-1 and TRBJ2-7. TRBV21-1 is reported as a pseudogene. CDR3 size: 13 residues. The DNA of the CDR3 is TGTGCCAGCAGCAAGGGGTCTAGGTCCGAGCAGTACTTC. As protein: CASSKGSRSEQYF.

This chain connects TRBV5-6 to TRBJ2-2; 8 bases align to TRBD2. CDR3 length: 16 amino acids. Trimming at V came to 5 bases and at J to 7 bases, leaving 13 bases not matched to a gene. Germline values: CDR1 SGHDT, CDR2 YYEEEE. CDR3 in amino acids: CASRLLTGTSNGELFF. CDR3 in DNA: TGTGCCAGCAGACTACTTACCGGGACTAGTAACGGGGAGCTGTTTTTT.

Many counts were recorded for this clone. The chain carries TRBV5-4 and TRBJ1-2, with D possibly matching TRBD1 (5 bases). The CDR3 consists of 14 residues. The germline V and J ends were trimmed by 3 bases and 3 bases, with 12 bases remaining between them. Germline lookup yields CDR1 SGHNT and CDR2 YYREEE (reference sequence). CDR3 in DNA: TGTGCCAGCAGCTCCGGGGACGGGGACTATGGCTACACCTTC. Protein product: CASSSGDGDYGYTF.

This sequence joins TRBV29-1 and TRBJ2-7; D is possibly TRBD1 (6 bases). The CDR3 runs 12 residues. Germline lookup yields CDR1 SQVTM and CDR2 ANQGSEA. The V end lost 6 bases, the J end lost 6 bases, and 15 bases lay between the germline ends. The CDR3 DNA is TGCAGCGTAAGGACAGCCACCTCCGAGCAGTACTTC. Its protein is CSVRTATSEQYF.

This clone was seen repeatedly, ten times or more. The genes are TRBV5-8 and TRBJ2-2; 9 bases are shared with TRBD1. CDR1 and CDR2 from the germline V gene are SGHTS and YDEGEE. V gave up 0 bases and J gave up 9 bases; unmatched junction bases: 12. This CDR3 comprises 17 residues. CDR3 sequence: CASSLESGTGLIRELFF. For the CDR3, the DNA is TGTGCCAGCAGCTTGGAGAGCGGGACAGGGTTGATTCGGGAGCTGTTTTTT.

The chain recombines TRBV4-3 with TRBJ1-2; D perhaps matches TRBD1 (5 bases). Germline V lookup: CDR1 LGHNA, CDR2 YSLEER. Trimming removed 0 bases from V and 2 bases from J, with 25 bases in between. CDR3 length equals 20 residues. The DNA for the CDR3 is TGCGCCAGCAGCCAAGATATTTTGGTGGGGGGTTTACAGAAGAACTATGGCTACACCTTC. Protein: CASSQDILVGGLQKNYGYTF.

CDR3 sequence (DNA): TGTGCCAGCTCACCCTTTGGAGGGAGCACCGAGCAGTACTTC. Protein: CASSPFGGSTEQYF. This chain links TRBV18 with TRBJ2-7, with D possibly being TRBD2 (6 bases). CDR1 KGHSH and CDR2 LQKENI come from the germline V gene. Trimming removed 3 bases at V and 6 bases at J, with 15 bases between. CDR3 length: 14 residues.

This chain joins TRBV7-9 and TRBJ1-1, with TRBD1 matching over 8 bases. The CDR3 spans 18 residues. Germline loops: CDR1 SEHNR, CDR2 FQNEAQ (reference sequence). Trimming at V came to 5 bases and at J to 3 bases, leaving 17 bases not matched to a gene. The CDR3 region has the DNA TGTGCCAGCAGCCCCCCCGCAGGGGGCATTATTCGGTACACTGAAGCTTTCTTT. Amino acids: CASSPPAGGIIRYTEAFF.

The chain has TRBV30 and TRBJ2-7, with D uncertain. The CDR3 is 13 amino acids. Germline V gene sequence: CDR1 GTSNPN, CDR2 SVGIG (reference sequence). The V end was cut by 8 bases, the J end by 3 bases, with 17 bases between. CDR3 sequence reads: CAGRARLSYEQYF. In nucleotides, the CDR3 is TGTGCCGGCCGCGCACGTCTTAGCTACGAGCAGTACTTC.

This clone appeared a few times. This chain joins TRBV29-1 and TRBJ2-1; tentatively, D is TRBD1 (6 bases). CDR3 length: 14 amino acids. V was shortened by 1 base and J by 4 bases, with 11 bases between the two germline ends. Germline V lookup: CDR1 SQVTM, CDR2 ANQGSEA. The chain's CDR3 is CSVEVAGAYNEQFF. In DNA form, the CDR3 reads TGCAGCGTTGAAGTCGCAGGGGCATACAATGAGCAGTTCTTC.

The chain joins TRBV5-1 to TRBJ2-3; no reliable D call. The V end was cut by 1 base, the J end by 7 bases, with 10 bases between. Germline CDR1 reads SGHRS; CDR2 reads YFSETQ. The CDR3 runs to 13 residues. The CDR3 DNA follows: TGCGCCAGCAGCTTGTCGGGTAGCAATACGCAGTATTTT. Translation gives CASSLSGSNTQYF.

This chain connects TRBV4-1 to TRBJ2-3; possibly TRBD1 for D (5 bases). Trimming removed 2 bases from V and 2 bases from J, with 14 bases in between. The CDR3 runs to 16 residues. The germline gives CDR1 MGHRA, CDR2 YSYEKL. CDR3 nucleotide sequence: TGCGCCAGCAGCCAACCCCCAGGGCGGTACACAGATACGCAGTATTTT. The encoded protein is CASSQPPGRYTDTQYF.